A selection of T cell receptor beta chains follows, all from one sample in a study of T cell responses to AZD1222 COVID-19 vaccine. Generated by immunoSEQ multiplex PCR, the TCRdb table keeps only in-frame clones and is missing some. The sample lists approximately 140,000 clones, 80% to 95% occurring once. Sequenced here: peripheral blood, sampled on day 0 of MenACWY control vaccination. Receptors originate from an adult in good health. The conserved cysteine and the conserved F or W are not part of the CDR3 here.

V gene	J gene	CDR3 protein
TRBV10-1	TRBJ2-2	ASSEASGRVNTGELF
TRBV24-1	TRBJ1-1	ATGDRLAPGAF
TRBV18	TRBJ2-2	ASLQGRDTGELF
TRBV28	TRBJ2-5	AGSGAGQETQY
TRBV18	TRBJ1-1	ASSPPANTEAF
TRBV11-1	TRBJ1-3	ASSSGYGNTIY
TRBV5-1	TRBJ2-7	ASSVTGGDSYEQY
TRBV7-2	TRBJ2-1	ASRGTLAGYNEQF
TRBV28	TRBJ2-1	ASSLRAGTSSYNEQF
TRBV5-1	TRBJ1-2	ASSLETGTGGDGYT
TRBV27	TRBJ1-6	ASSFLGGRNSPLH
TRBV5-1	TRBJ1-1	ASSLFSGETEAF
TRBV18	TRBJ1-1	ASSPPGGNTEAF
TRBV6-5	TRBJ1-4	ASSTGGSGEKLF
TRBV11-3	TRBJ1-2	ASRRPTALPNYGYT